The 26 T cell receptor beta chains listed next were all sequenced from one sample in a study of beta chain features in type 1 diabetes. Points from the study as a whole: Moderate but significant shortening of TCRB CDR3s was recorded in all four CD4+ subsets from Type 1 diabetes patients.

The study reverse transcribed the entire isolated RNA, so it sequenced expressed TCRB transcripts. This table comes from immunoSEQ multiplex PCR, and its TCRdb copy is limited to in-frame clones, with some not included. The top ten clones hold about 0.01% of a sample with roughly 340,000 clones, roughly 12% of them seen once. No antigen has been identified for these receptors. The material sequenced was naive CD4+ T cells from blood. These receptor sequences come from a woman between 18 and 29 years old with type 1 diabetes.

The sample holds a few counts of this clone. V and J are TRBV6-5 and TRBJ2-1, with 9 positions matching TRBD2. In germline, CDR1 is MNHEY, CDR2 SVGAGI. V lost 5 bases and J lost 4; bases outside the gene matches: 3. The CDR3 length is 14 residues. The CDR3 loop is CASSPREGYNEQFF. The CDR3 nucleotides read TGTGCCAGCAGTCCGCGGGAGGGATACAATGAGCAGTTCTTC.

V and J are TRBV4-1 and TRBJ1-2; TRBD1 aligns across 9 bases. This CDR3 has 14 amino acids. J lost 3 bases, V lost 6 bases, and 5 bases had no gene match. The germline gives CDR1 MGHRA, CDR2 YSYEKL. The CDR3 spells CASRQQGADYGYTF. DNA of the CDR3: TGCGCCAGCAGGCAACAGGGGGCTGACTATGGCTACACCTTC.

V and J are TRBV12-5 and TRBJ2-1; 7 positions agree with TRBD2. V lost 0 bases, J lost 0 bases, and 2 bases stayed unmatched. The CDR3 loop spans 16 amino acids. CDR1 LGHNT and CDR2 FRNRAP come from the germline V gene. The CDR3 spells CASGLVSGTSYNEQFF. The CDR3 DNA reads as TGTGCTAGTGGTTTGGTAAGCGGGACCTCCTACAATGAGCAGTTCTTC. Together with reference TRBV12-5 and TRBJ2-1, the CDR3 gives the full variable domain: DARVTQTPRHKVTEMGQEVTMRCQPILGHNTVFWYRQTMMQGLELLAYFRNRAPLDDSGMPKDRFSAEMPDATLATLKIQPSEPRDSAVYFCASGLVSGTSYNEQFFGPGTRLTVL.

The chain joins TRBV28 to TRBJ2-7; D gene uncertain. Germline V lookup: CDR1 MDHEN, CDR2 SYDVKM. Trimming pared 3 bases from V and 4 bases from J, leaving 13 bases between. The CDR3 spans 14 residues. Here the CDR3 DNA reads TGTGCCAGCAGTTTTACCCGACTTTCGTACGAGCAGTACTTC. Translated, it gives CASSFTRLSYEQYF.

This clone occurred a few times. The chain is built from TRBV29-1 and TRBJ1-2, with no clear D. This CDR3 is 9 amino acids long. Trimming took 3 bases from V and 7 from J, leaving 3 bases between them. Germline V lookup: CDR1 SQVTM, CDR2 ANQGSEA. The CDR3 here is CSVDGGYTF. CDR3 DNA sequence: TGCAGCGTTGACGGTGGCTACACCTTC. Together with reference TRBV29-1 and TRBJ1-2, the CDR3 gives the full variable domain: SAVISQKPSRDICQRGTSLTIQCQVDSQVTMMFWYRQQPGQSLTLIATANQGSEATYESGFVIDKFPISRPNLTFSTLTVSNMSPEDSSIYLCSVDGGYTFGSGTRLTVV.

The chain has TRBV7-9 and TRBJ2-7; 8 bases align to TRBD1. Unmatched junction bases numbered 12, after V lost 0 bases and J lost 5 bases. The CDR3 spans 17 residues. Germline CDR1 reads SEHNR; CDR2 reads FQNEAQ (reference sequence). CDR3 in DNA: TGTGCCAGCAGCTTAGCGGAGTCCCGGACAGGGCGGAACGAGCAGTACTTC. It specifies CASSLAESRTGRNEQYF.

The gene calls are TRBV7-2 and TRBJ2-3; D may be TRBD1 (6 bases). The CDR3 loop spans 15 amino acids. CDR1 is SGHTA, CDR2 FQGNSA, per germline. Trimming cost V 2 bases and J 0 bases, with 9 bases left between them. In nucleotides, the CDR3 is TGTGCCAGCAGCTTATGGGGGCGGAGCACAGATACGCAGTATTTT. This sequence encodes CASSLWGRSTDTQYF. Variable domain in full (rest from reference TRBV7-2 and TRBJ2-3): GAGVSQSPSNKVTEKGKDVELRCDPISGHTALYWYRQSLGQGLEFLIYFQGNSAPDKSGLPSDRFSAERTGGSVSTLTIQRTQQEDSAVYLCASSLWGRSTDTQYFGPGTRLTVL.

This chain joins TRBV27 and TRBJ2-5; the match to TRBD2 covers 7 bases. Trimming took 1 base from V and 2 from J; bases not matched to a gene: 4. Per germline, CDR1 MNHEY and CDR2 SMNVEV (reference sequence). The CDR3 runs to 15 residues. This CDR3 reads CASSLWGGGQETQYF. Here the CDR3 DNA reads TGTGCCAGCAGTTTATGGGGCGGGGGACAAGAGACCCAGTACTTC.

CDR3 loop: CASSAALAGGNEQFF. The CDR3 bases are TGCGCCAGCAGCGCTGCTCTAGCGGGAGGGAATGAGCAGTTCTTC. The chain is built from TRBV4-1 and TRBJ2-1; the match to TRBD2 covers 12 bases. There are 15 residues in the CDR3. Losses at the gene ends were 5 bases for V and 7 bases for J; bases not matched to a gene: 6. Germline V lookup: CDR1 MGHRA, CDR2 YSYEKL.

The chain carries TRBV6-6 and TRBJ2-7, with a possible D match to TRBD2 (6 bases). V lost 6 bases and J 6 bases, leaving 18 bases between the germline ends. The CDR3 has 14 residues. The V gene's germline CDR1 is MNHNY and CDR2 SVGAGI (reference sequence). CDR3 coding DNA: TGTGCCAGCAGGCAAGACTGGCCCGGGAGCGAGCAGTACTTC. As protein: CASRQDWPGSEQYF.

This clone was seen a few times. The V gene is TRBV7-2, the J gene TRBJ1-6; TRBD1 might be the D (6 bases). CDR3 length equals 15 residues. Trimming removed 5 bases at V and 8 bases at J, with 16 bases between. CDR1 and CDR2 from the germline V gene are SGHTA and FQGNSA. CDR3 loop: CASSPSGGLDSPLHF. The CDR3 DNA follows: TGTGCCAGCAGCCCCTCCGGGGGGCTGGATTCACCCCTCCACTTT.

In DNA, the CDR3 is TGTGCCAGCAGCCTGGGGAACAGGAGATTCCAAGAGACCCAGTACTTC. This gives the protein CASSLGNRRFQETQYF. The J gene is TRBJ2-5, the V gene TRBV5-4, with D possibly matching TRBD1 (5 bases). Trimming left V 4 bases short and J 1 base short, with 17 bases between. Germline CDR1 SGHNT, CDR2 YYREEE (reference sequence). The CDR3 runs 16 residues. Full variable domain (remainder filled in from reference TRBV5-4 and TRBJ2-5): ETGVTQSPTHLIKTRGQQVTLRCSSQSGHNTVSWYQQALGQGPQFIFQYYREEENGRGNFPPRFSGLQFPNYSSELNVNALELDDSALYLCASSLGNRRFQETQYFGPGTRLLVL.

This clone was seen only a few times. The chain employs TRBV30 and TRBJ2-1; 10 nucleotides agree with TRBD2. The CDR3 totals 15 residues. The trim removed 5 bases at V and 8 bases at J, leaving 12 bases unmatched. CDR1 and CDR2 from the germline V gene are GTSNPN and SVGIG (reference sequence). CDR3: CAWDLAGVGGDEQFF. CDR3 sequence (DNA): TGTGCCTGGGATCTAGCGGGAGTCGGGGGCGATGAGCAGTTCTTC.

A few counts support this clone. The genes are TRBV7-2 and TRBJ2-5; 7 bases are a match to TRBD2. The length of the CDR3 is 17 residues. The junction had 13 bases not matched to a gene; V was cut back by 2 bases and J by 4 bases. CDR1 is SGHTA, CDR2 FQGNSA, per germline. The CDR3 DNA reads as TGTGCCAGCAGCTTACTTGGCGGGAGTCTTGTGGGAGAGACCCAGTACTTC. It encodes CASSLLGGSLVGETQYF.

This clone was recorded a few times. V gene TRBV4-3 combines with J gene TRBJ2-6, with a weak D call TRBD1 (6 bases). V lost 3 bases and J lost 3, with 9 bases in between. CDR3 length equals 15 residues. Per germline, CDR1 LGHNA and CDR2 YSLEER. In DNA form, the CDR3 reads TGCGCCAGCAGCCATGCAGGGGATGGGGCCAACGTCCTGACTTTC. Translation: CASSHAGDGANVLTF.

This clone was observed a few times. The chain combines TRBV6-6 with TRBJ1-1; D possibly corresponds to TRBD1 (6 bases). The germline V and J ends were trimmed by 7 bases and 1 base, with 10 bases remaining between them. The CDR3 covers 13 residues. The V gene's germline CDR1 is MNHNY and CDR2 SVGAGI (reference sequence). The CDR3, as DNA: TGTGCCAGCATTCTACAGGGGAACACTGAAGCTTTCTTT. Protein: CASILQGNTEAFF.

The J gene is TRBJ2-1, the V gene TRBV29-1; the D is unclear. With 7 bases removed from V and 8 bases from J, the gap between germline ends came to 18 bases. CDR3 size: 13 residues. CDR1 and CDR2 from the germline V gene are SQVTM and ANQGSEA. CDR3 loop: CSAGGRGFHEQFF. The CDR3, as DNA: TGCAGCGCCGGCGGCCGAGGCTTCCATGAGCAGTTCTTC.

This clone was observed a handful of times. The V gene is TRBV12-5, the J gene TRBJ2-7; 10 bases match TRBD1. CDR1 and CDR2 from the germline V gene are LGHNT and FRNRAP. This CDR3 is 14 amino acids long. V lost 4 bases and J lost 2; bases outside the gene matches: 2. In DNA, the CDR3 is TGTGCTAGTGGTTCCGACAGGGGGCCCTACGAGCAGTACTTC. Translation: CASGSDRGPYEQYF.

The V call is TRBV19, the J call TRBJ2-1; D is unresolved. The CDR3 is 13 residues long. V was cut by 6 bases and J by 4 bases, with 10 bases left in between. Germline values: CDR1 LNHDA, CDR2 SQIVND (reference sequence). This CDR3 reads CASRQSGYNEQFF. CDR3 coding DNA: TGTGCCAGTAGACAAAGTGGTTACAATGAGCAGTTCTTC. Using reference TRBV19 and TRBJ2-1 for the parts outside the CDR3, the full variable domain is DGGITQSPKYLFRKEGQNVTLSCEQNLNHDAMYWYRQDPGQGLRLIYYSQIVNDFQKGDIAEGYSVSREKKESFPLTVTSAQKNPTAFYLCASRQSGYNEQFFGPGTRLTVL.

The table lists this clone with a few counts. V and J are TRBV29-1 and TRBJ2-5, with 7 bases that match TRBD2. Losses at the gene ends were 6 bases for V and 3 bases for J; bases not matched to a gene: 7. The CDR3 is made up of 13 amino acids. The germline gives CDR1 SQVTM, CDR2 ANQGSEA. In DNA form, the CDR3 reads TGCAGCGTCAACGGGGGGTCAAAAGAGACCCAGTACTTC. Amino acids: CSVNGGSKETQYF.

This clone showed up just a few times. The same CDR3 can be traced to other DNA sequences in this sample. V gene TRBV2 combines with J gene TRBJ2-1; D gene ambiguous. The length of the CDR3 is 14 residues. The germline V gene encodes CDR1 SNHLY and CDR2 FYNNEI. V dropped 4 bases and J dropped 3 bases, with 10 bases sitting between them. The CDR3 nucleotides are TGTGCCAGCAGTGGTACTCGTGGCTACAATGAGCAGTTCTTC. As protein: CASSGTRGYNEQFF.

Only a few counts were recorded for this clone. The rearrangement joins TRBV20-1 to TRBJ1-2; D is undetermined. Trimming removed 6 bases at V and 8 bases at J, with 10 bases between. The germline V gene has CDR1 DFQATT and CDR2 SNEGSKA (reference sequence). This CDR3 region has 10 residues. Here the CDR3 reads CSARERGYTF. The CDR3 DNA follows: TGCAGTGCAAGGGAGAGGGGCTACACCTTC.

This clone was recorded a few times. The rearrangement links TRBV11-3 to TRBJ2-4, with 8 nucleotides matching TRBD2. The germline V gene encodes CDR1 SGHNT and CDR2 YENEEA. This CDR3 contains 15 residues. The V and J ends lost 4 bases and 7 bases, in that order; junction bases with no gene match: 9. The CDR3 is CASSSVTGGQNIQYF. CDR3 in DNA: TGTGCCAGCAGCTCCGTTACGGGGGGGCAGAACATTCAGTACTTC.

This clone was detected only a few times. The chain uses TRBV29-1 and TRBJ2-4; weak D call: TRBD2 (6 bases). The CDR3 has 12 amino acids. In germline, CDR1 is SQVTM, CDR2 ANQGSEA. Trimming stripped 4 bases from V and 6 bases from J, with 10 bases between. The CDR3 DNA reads TGCAGCGTTGTTGGGGACTCAAACATTCAGTACTTC. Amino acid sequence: CSVVGDSNIQYF.

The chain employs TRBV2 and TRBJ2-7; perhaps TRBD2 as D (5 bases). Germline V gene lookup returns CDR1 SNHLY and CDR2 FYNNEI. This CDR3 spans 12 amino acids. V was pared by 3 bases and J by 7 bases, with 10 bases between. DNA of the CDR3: TGTGCCAGCAGTGAGGTGAGGGTTGAGCAGTACTTC. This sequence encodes CASSEVRVEQYF. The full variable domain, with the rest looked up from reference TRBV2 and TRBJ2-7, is EPEVTQTPSHQVTQMGQEVILRCVPISNHLYFYWYRQILGQKVEFLVSFYNNEISEKSEIFDDQFSVERPDGSNFTLKIRSTKLEDSAMYFCASSEVRVEQYFGPGTRLTVT.

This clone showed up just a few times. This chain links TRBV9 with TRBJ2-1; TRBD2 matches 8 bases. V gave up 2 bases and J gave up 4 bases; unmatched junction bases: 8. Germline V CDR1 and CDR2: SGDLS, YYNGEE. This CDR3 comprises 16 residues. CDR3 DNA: TGTGCCAGCAGCGTGTTGATCGCGGGAGGTTACAATGAGCAGTTCTTC. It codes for CASSVLIAGGYNEQFF.